A single sample gave rise to the 4 T cell receptor beta chains below, sequenced in a study of long-term antiretroviral therapy in people with HIV. Running of the v3.0 immunoSEQ assay took place at survey level. TCRdb's table, derived via immunoSEQ multiplex PCR, lists solely in-frame clones and lacks some. Among more than 25,000 clones listed, 97% were seen once. The sequences come from unsorted PBMCs, collected 7.6 years after starting antiretroviral therapy. These receptors came from a man aged 25-45 years with HIV.

The V and J genes are TRBV7-9 and TRBJ1-4; 7 bases map to TRBD1. The CDR3 runs to 15 residues. Trimming removed 5 bases from V and 8 bases from J; junction bases left unmatched: 11. CDR1 SEHNR and CDR2 FQNEAQ come from the germline V gene (reference sequence). The CDR3 sequence: CASSLRQGPSEKLFF. The CDR3 nucleotides are TGTGCCAGCAGCCTTAGACAGGGACCTAGCGAAAAACTGTTTTTT.

The rearrangement links TRBV5-1 to TRBJ2-3; 7 nucleotides agree with TRBD1. The length of the CDR3 is 14 residues. Looked up from germline, CDR1 is SGHRS and CDR2 is YFSETQ. V lost 6 bases to trimming and J lost 0 bases; unmatched junction nucleotides: 4. The CDR3 DNA is TGCGCCAGCAACACAGGGGATAGCACAGATACGCAGTATTTT. This codes for CASNTGDSTDTQYF.

This clone has a handful of counts. This chain uses TRBV19 with TRBJ1-1; D possibly corresponds to TRBD1 (6 bases). Looked up from germline, CDR1 is LNHDA and CDR2 is SQIVND (reference sequence). The CDR3 spans 11 residues. The V end lost 6 bases, the J end lost 10 bases, and 12 bases lay between the germline ends. Here the CDR3 DNA reads TGTGCCAGTAGCCCCGGGACAAGAGCTTTCTTT. Translated, it gives CASSPGTRAFF. Based on the CDR3 plus reference TRBV19 and TRBJ1-1, the full variable domain is DGGITQSPKYLFRKEGQNVTLSCEQNLNHDAMYWYRQDPGQGLRLIYYSQIVNDFQKGDIAEGYSVSREKKESFPLTVTSAQKNPTAFYLCASSPGTRAFFGQGTRLTVV.

This sequence joins TRBV18 and TRBJ2-7; D not resolved. CDR1 and CDR2 (germline): KGHSH, LQKENI. V lost 1 base and J lost 3, with 10 bases in between. The CDR3 has 14 amino acids. The CDR3 bases are TGTGCCAGCTCACCACTGGGAAACATCTACGAGCAGTACTTC. Translating it yields CASSPLGNIYEQYF.